A single sample is the source of the 15 T cell receptor beta chains below, sequenced in a study of cytomegalovirus exposure and HLA in healthy donors. PCR was performed using 60 Vbeta and 13 Jbeta primers. Repertoires were generated with immunoSEQ multiplex PCR, while TCRdb's copy carries only in-frame clones and drops some. Of about 86,000 clones listed, around 71% were seen once; the top ten hold approximately 8.9%. The sequencing sample was made of PBMCs. The receptors were gathered from a man between 60 and 75 years old in good health and CMV-seronegative.

In nucleotides, the CDR3 is TGTGCCAGCAGCAGGGGGGCGGGAGGCGTACAAGAGACCCAGTACTTC. As protein: CASSRGAGGVQETQYF. This chain uses TRBV9 with TRBJ2-5; 8 bases are a match to TRBD2. Unmatched junction bases numbered 10, after V lost 4 bases and J lost 2 bases. The CDR3 runs 16 residues. From germline, CDR1 is SGDLS and CDR2 YYNGEE.

The CDR3 protein is CASSEGPILGNQPQHF. The CDR3 nucleotides are TGTGCCAGCAGTGAAGGGCCGATATTGGGCAATCAGCCCCAGCATTTT. The gene calls are TRBV6-1 and TRBJ1-5; D ambiguous. CDR3 length: 16 amino acids. Germline assignment: CDR1 MNHNS and CDR2 SASEGT. Trimming pared 1 base from V and 2 bases from J, leaving 12 bases between.

To note about this clone: Other DNA sequences in this specimen translate into the identical CDR3. This chain uses TRBV19 with TRBJ2-7; TRBD2 aligns across 10 bases. Germline V gene sequence: CDR1 LNHDA, CDR2 SQIVND (reference sequence). The CDR3 contains 14 residues. After removal of 8 bases from V and 3 bases from J, the junction contained 7 bases not matched to a gene. The CDR3 nucleotides are TGTGCCAGTTCCATAGCGGGAGGTCTCTACGAGCAGTACTTC. The encoded protein is CASSIAGGLYEQYF.

This clone appeared a few times. This chain links TRBV7-2 with TRBJ2-3; D remains ambiguous. Germline lookup yields CDR1 SGHTA and CDR2 FQGNSA. The CDR3 consists of 15 residues. Trimming stripped 5 bases from V and 2 bases from J, with 14 bases between. The CDR3 nucleotides read TGTGCCAGCAGCGAAGCACCTTTCTTCACAGATACGCAGTATTTT. It specifies CASSEAPFFTDTQYF.

CDR3 bases: TGTGCCAGCAGTTTAGACTACAATGAGCAGTTCTTC. It encodes CASSLDYNEQFF. The rearrangement uses TRBV6-6 and TRBJ2-1; D gene ambiguous. The CDR3 covers 12 residues. Trimming removed 4 bases at V and 3 bases at J, with 4 bases between. Per the germline V gene, CDR1 is MNHNY and CDR2 is SVGAGI (reference sequence).

This chain links TRBV6-5 with TRBJ2-1; D might be TRBD1 (6 bases). The CDR3 extends over 14 amino acids. V gave up 5 bases and J gave up 5 bases, with 13 bases separating them. The germline CDR1 and CDR2 sequences are MNHEY and SVGAGI. The CDR3 DNA sequence: TGTGCCAGCAGTCCACACAGGGACAACAATGAGCAGTTCTTC. Its translation: CASSPHRDNNEQFF.

The chain is built from TRBV6-5 and TRBJ2-5; D gene ambiguous. CDR3 size: 11 residues. V lost 4 bases and J 5 bases, leaving 5 bases between the germline ends. Germline CDR1 is MNHEY and CDR2 is SVGAGI. CDR3 loop: CASSFRETQYF. CDR3 bases: TGTGCCAGCAGTTTTCGGGAGACCCAGTACTTC.

This chain joins TRBV4-3 and TRBJ2-3; a weak D match, TRBD2 (7 bases). Germline V CDR1 and CDR2: LGHNA, YSLEER. The germline V and J ends were trimmed by 3 bases and 13 bases, with 20 bases remaining between them. This CDR3 is built from 14 residues. Written as DNA, the CDR3 is TGCGCCAGCAGCCAGGACCGGGGGGCGGGTTGGGAGTATTTT. Amino acid sequence: CASSQDRGAGWEYF.

For this clone: This sample includes further DNA sequences coding for the same CDR3. V usage is TRBV27 and J usage is TRBJ2-3; D is unresolved. The CDR3 is made up of 14 amino acids. Trimming removed 2 bases from V and 2 bases from J, with 8 bases in between. The germline V gene has CDR1 MNHEY and CDR2 SMNVEV (reference sequence). DNA for the CDR3: TGTGCCAGCAGTTTAAGGCTAGTCACAGATACGCAGTATTTT. As protein: CASSLRLVTDTQYF.

This clone was detected once. The CDR3 region has the DNA TGTGCCAGCAGCGGCCCAGCGTATGGGGGGACGCAGTATTTT. Translating it yields CASSGPAYGGTQYF. The chain joins TRBV11-3 to TRBJ2-3, with D tentatively TRBD2 (6 bases). The CDR3 runs 14 residues. V was cut by 5 bases and J by 9 bases, with 18 bases left in between. Looked up from germline, CDR1 is SGHNT and CDR2 is YENEEA.

This clone was detected a few times. The chain recombines TRBV19 with TRBJ2-3, with 8 bases matching TRBD1. Germline V gene data show CDR1 as LNHDA and CDR2 as SQIVND (reference sequence). The CDR3 runs to 16 residues. Losses at the gene ends were 5 bases for V and 4 bases for J; bases not matched to a gene: 11. CDR3 nucleotides: TGTGCCAGTAGTCGGAGGGGCAGGGGGCTTGCAGATACGCAGTATTTT. Its protein product is CASSRRGRGLADTQYF.

The V and J genes are TRBV6-5 and TRBJ1-2, with D perhaps TRBD1 (5 bases). V shed 2 bases and J shed 6 bases, with 19 bases lying between them. This CDR3 has 16 amino acids. Germline V gene lookup returns CDR1 MNHEY and CDR2 SVGAGI. The CDR3 spells CASSYLLRTSPNGYTF. CDR3 nucleotides: TGTGCCAGCAGTTACCTACTCCGGACATCCCCCAATGGCTACACCTTC.

The rearrangement uses TRBV21-1 and TRBJ2-7; the table's D call, TRBD2, has no DNA check behind it. TRBV21-1 is described as a pseudogene. This CDR3 region has 15 residues. For the CDR3, the DNA is TGTGCCACCAATCGAGGACTGTATCAGGCGTACGAGCAGTACTTC. Encoded protein: CATNRGLYQAYEQYF.

The gene calls are TRBV6-1 and TRBJ2-5; D possibly corresponds to TRBD1 (5 bases). The CDR3 spans 13 residues. With 6 bases removed from V and 4 bases from J, the gap between germline ends came to 12 bases. The germline CDR1 and CDR2 sequences are MNHNS and SASEGT. CDR3 loop: CASRPPGLETQYF. CDR3 DNA sequence: TGTGCCAGCAGGCCGCCAGGGCTAGAGACCCAGTACTTC.

V and J are TRBV7-9 and TRBJ2-3; 8 nucleotides agree with TRBD2. In germline, CDR1 is SEHNR, CDR2 FQNEAQ (reference sequence). This CDR3 comprises 16 residues. J lost 0 bases, V lost 4 bases, and 6 bases had no gene match. CDR3 nucleotide sequence: TGTGCCAGCAGCTATGGTAGCGGGATGAGCACAGATACGCAGTATTTT. Translating gives CASSYGSGMSTDTQYF. The full variable domain, rest sourced from reference TRBV7-9 and TRBJ2-3, is DTGVSQNPRHKITKRGQNVTFRCDPISEHNRLYWYRQTLGQGPEFLTYFQNEAQLEKSRLLSDRFSAERPKGSFSTLEIQRTEQGDSAMYLCASSYGSGMSTDTQYFGPGTRLTVL.